What follows are 25 T cell receptor beta chains derived from one specimen sequenced in a study of shared clonotypes between healthy human individuals. Only CD45RO-negative cells positively selected for CCR7 counted as naive CD8 cells, so terminally differentiated effector memory CD45RA+ cells were excluded. Using immunoSEQ multiplex PCR, the repertoire was profiled, and TCRdb retains in-frame clones only, with some absent. The sample contains roughly 850,000 clones, 90% to 98% of which appear only once. The sequenced sample was naive CD8+ T cells sorted from blood. These receptors came from a man aged 30 to 39 in good health.

The chain carries TRBV7-2 and TRBJ2-5, with D unclear. This CDR3 region has 13 residues. The V gene's germline CDR1 is SGHTA and CDR2 FQGNSA. V shed 5 bases and J shed 0 bases, with 7 bases lying between them. The CDR3 region is CASSPPDQETQYF. CDR3 DNA: TGTGCCAGCAGCCCCCCAGACCAAGAGACCCAGTACTTC. Based on the CDR3 plus reference TRBV7-2 and TRBJ2-5, the full variable domain is GAGVSQSPSNKVTEKGKDVELRCDPISGHTALYWYRQSLGQGLEFLIYFQGNSAPDKSGLPSDRFSAERTGGSVSTLTIQRTQQEDSAVYLCASSPPDQETQYFGPGTRLLVL.

The chain is built from TRBV5-1 and TRBJ2-7; no reliable D call. Trimming cost V 4 bases and J 1 base, with 12 bases left between them. Germline V gene sequence: CDR1 SGHRS, CDR2 YFSETQ. This CDR3 is built from 14 residues. CDR3 protein: CASSPTYGSYEQYF. Here the CDR3 DNA reads TGCGCCAGCAGCCCGACCTACGGATCCTACGAGCAGTACTTC.

V and J are TRBV13 and TRBJ2-1; TRBD1 aligns across 8 bases. The germline V gene encodes CDR1 PRHDT and CDR2 FYEKMQ (reference sequence). Trimming at V came to 8 bases and at J to 5 bases, leaving 8 bases not matched to a gene. This CDR3 has 14 residues. CDR3 sequence (DNA): TGTGCCAGCGCAGAGGACAGGGCAAACAATGAGCAGTTCTTC. This sequence encodes CASAEDRANNEQFF.

V gene TRBV28 combines with J gene TRBJ1-1; TRBD1 matches at 8 bases. The V gene's germline CDR1 is MDHEN and CDR2 SYDVKM. The V and J ends lost 3 bases and 3 bases, in that order; junction bases with no gene match: 12. CDR3 length: 17 residues. In DNA, the CDR3 is TGTGCCAGCAGTTTCCGGCCCGCAGGGGGCGAGGACACTGAAGCTTTCTTT. Encoded protein: CASSFRPAGGEDTEAFF.

The V call is TRBV5-1, the J call TRBJ2-1; 7 nucleotides align to TRBD2. The CDR3 runs to 15 residues. V was pared by 1 base and J by 7 bases, with 8 bases of the junction left unmatched. Germline-derived CDR1 and CDR2 are SGHRS and YFSETQ. CDR3 sequence: CASSLRNSGLNEQFF. The CDR3 region has the DNA TGCGCCAGCAGCTTGCGAAATAGCGGGCTTAATGAGCAGTTCTTC. The variable domain in full, completed from reference TRBV5-1 and TRBJ2-1, reads KAGVTQTPRYLIKTRGQQVTLSCSPISGHRSVSWYQQTPGQGLQFLFEYFSETQRNKGNFPGRFSGRQFSNSRSEMNVSTLELGDSALYLCASSLRNSGLNEQFFGPGTRLTVL.

In the case of this clone: Other DNA sequences in this sample translate to the same CDR3. This chain joins TRBV5-6 and TRBJ1-1; D gene uncertain. V lost 1 base to trimming and J lost 0 bases, with 1 base between them. The CDR3 runs to 12 residues. In germline, CDR1 is SGHDT, CDR2 YYEEEE. The CDR3 DNA is TGTGCCAGCAGCTTGTTGAACACTGAAGCTTTCTTT. This encodes CASSLLNTEAFF.

The rearrangement links TRBV5-1 to TRBJ2-1, with 7 bases fitting TRBD2. In germline, CDR1 is SGHRS, CDR2 YFSETQ. With V trimmed by 2 bases and J by 3 bases, 5 bases remained unmatched. The CDR3 spans 15 residues. The DNA of the CDR3 is TGCGCCAGCAGCTTAGGACTAGGGGTCTACAATGAGCAGTTCTTC. It codes for CASSLGLGVYNEQFF. The full variable domain, in which reference TRBV5-1 and TRBJ2-1 provide the parts outside the CDR3, is KAGVTQTPRYLIKTRGQQVTLSCSPISGHRSVSWYQQTPGQGLQFLFEYFSETQRNKGNFPGRFSGRQFSNSRSEMNVSTLELGDSALYLCASSLGLGVYNEQFFGPGTRLTVL.

The chain joins TRBV5-5 to TRBJ2-7; D not resolved. There are 14 residues in the CDR3. The V and J ends lost 2 bases and 0 bases respectively, with 9 bases between them. Germline V lookup: CDR1 SGHKS, CDR2 YYEKEE (reference sequence). The DNA for the CDR3 is TGTGCCAGCAGCTTCTCGCAGAGCTCCTACGAGCAGTACTTC. Residues: CASSFSQSSYEQYF. The full variable domain, in which reference TRBV5-5 and TRBJ2-7 provide the parts outside the CDR3, is DAGVTQSPTHLIKTRGQQVTLRCSPISGHKSVSWYQQVLGQGPQFIFQYYEKEERGRGNFPDRFSARQFPNYSSELNVNALLLGDSALYLCASSFSQSSYEQYFGPGTRLTVT.

The chain employs TRBV15 and TRBJ2-7, with 14 bases aligning to TRBD2. Germline-derived CDR1 and CDR2 are LNHNV and YYDKDF (reference sequence). There are 16 residues in the CDR3. V gave up 3 bases and J gave up 0 bases; unmatched junction bases: 1. In nucleotides, the CDR3 is TGTGCCACCAGCAGGGGACTAGCGGGAGACTCCTACGAGCAGTACTTC. The encoded protein is CATSRGLAGDSYEQYF.

This sequence joins TRBV7-3 and TRBJ2-1, with 13 bases lining up with TRBD2. This CDR3 is 18 amino acids long. The germline gives CDR1 SGHTA, CDR2 FQGTGA. V lost 4 bases to trimming and J lost 7 bases; unmatched junction nucleotides: 13. The CDR3 DNA sequence: TGTGCCAGCAGCTCTTTAGGACTAGCGGGAGTGAAGGGTAATGAGCAGTTCTTC. It encodes CASSSLGLAGVKGNEQFF. The variable domain in full, with the rest retrieved from reference TRBV7-3 and TRBJ2-1, is GAGVSQTPSNKVTEKGKYVELRCDPISGHTALYWYRQSLGQGPEFLIYFQGTGAADDSGLPNDRFFAVRPEGSVSTLKIQRTERGDSAVYLCASSSLGLAGVKGNEQFFGPGTRLTVL.

The chain combines TRBV5-4 with TRBJ2-7; D may be TRBD2 (5 bases). This CDR3 is 12 amino acids long. CDR1 is SGHNT, CDR2 YYREEE, per germline (reference sequence). The germline V and J ends were trimmed by 2 bases and 3 bases, with 6 bases remaining between them. DNA for the CDR3: TGTGCCAGCAGCTTCGACTACTACGAGCAGTACTTC. Its translation: CASSFDYYEQYF.

The J gene is TRBJ2-5, the V gene TRBV15; D perhaps matches TRBD1 (5 bases). CDR1 LNHNV and CDR2 YYDKDF come from the germline V gene (reference sequence). There are 14 residues in the CDR3. V was pared by 0 bases and J by 5 bases, with 10 bases between. For the CDR3, the DNA is TGTGCCACCAGCAGAGATAGGACATCCGAGACCCAGTACTTC. Its translation: CATSRDRTSETQYF.

As regards this clone: This may be a read error: a much more frequent sequence differs by one nucleotide. This rearrangement joins TRBV7-6 to TRBJ2-7, with D uncertain. Germline values: CDR1 SGHVS, CDR2 FNYEAQ. This CDR3 has 12 residues. V lost 4 bases and J 0 bases, leaving 4 bases between the germline ends. Here the CDR3 DNA reads TGTGCCAGCAGCTCCGTCTCCTACGAGCAGTACTTC. It codes for CASSSVSYEQYF.

The chain combines TRBV27 with TRBJ2-1; TRBD2 is a possible D gene (5 bases). Looked up from germline, CDR1 is MNHEY and CDR2 is SMNVEV (reference sequence). V was shortened by 5 bases and J by 5 bases, with 19 bases between the two germline ends. The CDR3 sequence is 16 residues long. This CDR3 is CASSPRSDYRNNEQFF. In nucleotides, the CDR3 is TGTGCCAGCAGTCCGAGATCTGACTATCGTAACAATGAGCAGTTCTTC.

This clone was recorded once. CDR3 sequence reads: CASSQDRDGGSGEQFF. CDR3 nucleotide sequence: TGCGCCAGCAGCCAAGATAGGGACGGAGGTAGCGGTGAGCAGTTCTTC. This chain joins TRBV4-3 and TRBJ2-1; D is perhaps TRBD2 (6 bases). Trimming left V 0 bases short and J 9 bases short, with 18 bases between. Germline-derived CDR1 and CDR2 are LGHNA and YSLEER. The CDR3 consists of 16 residues.

Comments on this clone: At the DNA level, this CDR3 is encoded by other sequences in the same sample as well. This rearrangement joins TRBV6-5 to TRBJ2-7; possibly TRBD1 or TRBD2 for D (5 bases each). V lost 2 bases, J lost 1 base, and 6 bases lay in between. This CDR3 is built from 13 residues. CDR1 is MNHEY, CDR2 SVGAGI, per germline. In nucleotides, the CDR3 is TGTGCCAGCAGTTACGGGGGTTCCTACGAGCAGTACTTC. Amino acids: CASSYGGSYEQYF.

J is TRBJ1-2 and V is TRBV30, with no clear D. Germline V gene data show CDR1 as GTSNPN and CDR2 as SVGIG (reference sequence). The CDR3 loop spans 14 amino acids. Trimming cost V 6 bases and J 8 bases, with 22 bases left between them. The CDR3 region is CACPRPRPFGGYTF. CDR3 in DNA: TGTGCCTGCCCTAGGCCCCGTCCCTTCGGAGGCTACACCTTC.

As regards this clone: The junction differs from germline at one of its ends, possibly a read error. DNA of the CDR3: TGTGCTAGTGCCCACCCCTCGGGACTAGCGGGAGAACGGCTCTTC. Translated, it gives CASAHPSGLAGERLF. The rearrangement uses TRBV12-5 and TRBJ2-1; 14 nucleotides agree with TRBD2. The CDR3 runs 15 residues. CDR1 LGHNT and CDR2 FRNRAP come from the germline V gene.

This rearrangement joins TRBV2 to TRBJ1-4; D gene unclear. The V gene lost 3 bases and the J gene lost 5 bases, with 16 bases spanning the gap. Per the germline V gene, CDR1 is SNHLY and CDR2 is FYNNEI. CDR3 length: 16 residues. CDR3 sequence: CASSEFVAAGNEKLFF. The CDR3 bases are TGTGCCAGCAGTGAGTTCGTGGCAGCTGGGAATGAAAAACTGTTTTTT.

For this clone: The junction departs from the called germline gene at one end, perhaps through a read error. The V call is TRBV20-1, the J call TRBJ2-7, with D perhaps given as TRBD1 or TRBD2 (5 bases each). The CDR3 has 11 residues. Germline V CDR1 and CDR2: DFQATT, SNEGSKA (reference sequence). CDR3 residues: CSARGVREQYF. The CDR3, as DNA: TGCAGTGCGAGAGGGGTCCGCGAGCAGTACTTC.

The J gene is TRBJ2-1, the V gene TRBV7-6; 10 bases map to TRBD2. The CDR3 is made up of 13 amino acids. Germline CDR1 SGHVS, CDR2 FNYEAQ. V trimming: 3 bases; J trimming: 7 bases; junction bases outside the gene matches: 0. The CDR3 protein is CASSFSGRNEQFF. CDR3 nucleotides: TGTGCCAGCAGCTTTAGCGGGAGGAATGAGCAGTTCTTC.

V is TRBV9 and J is TRBJ2-3, with 9 bases that match TRBD2. Trimming took 3 bases from V and 3 from J; bases not matched to a gene: 5. The CDR3 extends over 15 amino acids. CDR1 is SGDLS, CDR2 YYNGEE, per germline. CDR3 in DNA: TGTGCCAGCAGCGAGGGACTAGCTACGACAGATACGCAGTATTTT. It is translated as CASSEGLATTDTQYF. Filled out from reference TRBV9 and TRBJ2-3, the complete variable domain reads DSGVTQTPKHLITATGQRVTLRCSPRSGDLSVYWYQQSLDQGLQFLIQYYNGEERAKGNILERFSAQQFPDLHSELNLSSLELGDSALYFCASSEGLATTDTQYFGPGTRLTVL.

The chain employs TRBV29-1 and TRBJ2-2; D is undetermined. Germline V CDR1 and CDR2: SQVTM, ANQGSEA. This CDR3 spans 12 amino acids. V lost 5 bases to trimming and J lost 5 bases, with 9 bases between them. CDR3 sequence: CSVQPETGELFF. CDR3 nucleotide sequence: TGCAGCGTTCAGCCAGAGACCGGGGAGCTGTTTTTT.

The chain employs TRBV7-9 and TRBJ2-5; possible D gene TRBD2, 5 bases. Trimming cost V 4 bases and J 9 bases, with 9 bases left between them. Germline lookup yields CDR1 SEHNR and CDR2 FQNEAQ (reference sequence). The CDR3 length is 11 residues. As DNA, the CDR3 is TGTGCCAGCAGCTGGGAGATCGCCCAGTACTTC. This sequence encodes CASSWEIAQYF.

The gene calls are TRBV6-5 and TRBJ2-3; 8 bases align to TRBD2. With V trimmed by 4 bases and J by 4 bases, 4 bases remained unmatched. The CDR3 has 14 amino acids. CDR1 is MNHEY, CDR2 SVGAGI, per germline. The DNA of the CDR3 is TGTGCCAGCAGTTTCGCGGGAGGCTCAGATACGCAGTATTTT. It translates to CASSFAGGSDTQYF.